The 31 T cell receptor beta chains below were found in one sample sequenced in a study of OX40 agonist ivuxolimab in advanced cancers. The repertoire was sequenced with immunoSEQ multiplex PCR; TCRdb's copy has only in-frame clones and lacks some. Of some 52,000 clones listed, around 80% are singletons. Here the sequenced sample was CD4+ or CD8+ T cells sorted from blood, taken in a trial of the OX40 agonist ivuxolimab. These receptors all come from an adult with an advanced solid tumor such as melanoma, head and neck, liver or kidney cancer.

The genes are TRBV10-3 and TRBJ2-7; maybe TRBD1 (5 bases). CDR3 size: 14 residues. The V gene lost 6 bases and the J gene lost 3 bases, with 15 bases spanning the gap. CDR1 is ENHRY, CDR2 SYGVKD, per germline. The CDR3 DNA follows: TGTGCCATCAGGGGGCAAGGAGTTGTCTACGAGCAGTACTTC. Protein sequence: CAIRGQGVVYEQYF.

The V gene is TRBV7-2, the J gene TRBJ2-4; the D is unclear. The V gene lost 1 base and the J gene lost 0 bases, with 10 bases spanning the gap. The germline CDR1 and CDR2 sequences are SGHTA and FQGNSA. This CDR3 is built from 16 residues. The CDR3 region has the DNA TGTGCCAGCAGCTTAGGGGCTGGAATAGCCAAAAACATTCAGTACTTC. Its protein is CASSLGAGIAKNIQYF.

This chain joins TRBV9 and TRBJ2-5; D remains unclear. V lost 1 base to trimming and J lost 2 bases, with 6 bases between them. Looked up from germline, CDR1 is SGDLS and CDR2 is YYNGEE. The CDR3 consists of 13 residues. The DNA of the CDR3 is TGTGCCAGCAGCGTACACAGACAAGAGACCCAGTACTTC. Protein product: CASSVHRQETQYF.

The chain has TRBV2 and TRBJ1-2; D is possibly TRBD1 (5 bases). There are 14 residues in the CDR3. Germline CDR1 SNHLY, CDR2 FYNNEI. V shed 5 bases and J shed 1 base, with 11 bases lying between them. The CDR3 DNA reads as TGTGCCAGCAGTCCGGGACGGAGTAACTATGGCTACACCTTC. Amino acids: CASSPGRSNYGYTF.

The table lists this clone with a count of one. The chain is built from TRBV27 and TRBJ1-2, with D possibly TRBD1 on 5 matching bases. Germline V gives CDR1 MNHEY, CDR2 SMNVEV (reference sequence). V was trimmed by 5 bases and J by 4 bases, leaving 8 bases between them. The CDR3 totals 12 residues. CDR3 sequence (DNA): TGTGCCAGCAGTCCCGACAGCTATGGCTACACCTTC. Translated, it gives CASSPDSYGYTF.

The V and J genes are TRBV7-2 and TRBJ2-7; the D is unclear. Germline V CDR1 and CDR2: SGHTA, FQGNSA. The germline V and J ends were trimmed by 2 bases and 2 bases, with 4 bases remaining between them. The CDR3 consists of 12 residues. CDR3 nucleotide sequence: TGTGCCAGCAGCTTAACAACCTACGAGCAGTACTTC. It codes for CASSLTTYEQYF.

The genes are TRBV12-5 and TRBJ1-2, with 9 bases fitting TRBD1. Trimming removed 2 bases from V and 8 bases from J; junction bases left unmatched: 6. CDR1 is LGHNT, CDR2 FRNRAP, per germline. CDR3 length equals 14 residues. The CDR3 is CASGLPGQGYGYTF. The CDR3 DNA reads as TGTGCTAGTGGTTTGCCGGGACAGGGTTACGGCTACACCTTC.

This clone was detected only a few times. The rearrangement joins TRBV9 to TRBJ1-4; D is unclear. The CDR3 consists of 16 residues. V shed 3 bases and J shed 8 bases, with 20 bases lying between them. CDR1 is SGDLS, CDR2 YYNGEE, per germline. Here the CDR3 DNA reads TGTGCCAGCAGCGCCAGTTCGGGCAGGTTCGGGGAAAAACTGTTTTTT. This translates into CASSASSGRFGEKLFF.

This sequence joins TRBV4-1 and TRBJ2-3; no firm D call. Trimming removed 0 bases from V and 5 bases from J, with 15 bases in between. CDR1 is MGHRA and CDR2 is YSYEKL in the germline V gene. There are 16 residues in the CDR3. In DNA form, the CDR3 reads TGCGCCAGCAGCCAAGAAGTGGGTGGAAAAGGAGATACGCAGTATTTT. Encoded protein: CASSQEVGGKGDTQYF.

The genes are TRBV30 and TRBJ1-2; D not resolved. Between the trimmed V and J ends, which lost 0 bases and 4 bases, there was a span of 6 bases. The CDR3 is made up of 12 amino acids. Germline V gives CDR1 GTSNPN, CDR2 SVGIG (reference sequence). The DNA for the CDR3 is TGTGCCTGGAGTGTACAGAGCTATGGCTACACCTTC. Encoded protein: CAWSVQSYGYTF.

The V and J genes are TRBV4-1 and TRBJ2-7; 11 bases are shared with TRBD2. Germline CDR1 is MGHRA and CDR2 is YSYEKL. The CDR3 is 16 amino acids. The V and J ends lost 0 bases and 3 bases, in that order; junction bases with no gene match: 4. The CDR3 is CASSQDTGLAVYEQYF. In DNA, the CDR3 is TGCGCCAGCAGCCAAGATACGGGACTAGCGGTCTACGAGCAGTACTTC.

The chain recombines TRBV6-5 with TRBJ2-7; 7 nucleotides line up with TRBD1. The CDR3 consists of 14 residues. V was clipped by 6 bases and J by 3 bases; unmatched bases: 8. From germline, CDR1 is MNHEY and CDR2 SVGAGI. The CDR3 spells CASRTGTAYYEQYF. The CDR3 region has the DNA TGTGCCAGCAGAACCGGGACAGCTTACTACGAGCAGTACTTC.

The rearrangement uses TRBV25-1 and TRBJ1-6, with D possibly matching TRBD1 (5 bases). The CDR3 sequence is 17 residues long. In germline, CDR1 is MGHDK, CDR2 SYGVNS. With 8 bases removed from V and 7 bases from J, the gap between germline ends came to 24 bases. CDR3 sequence: CASSMNSGGRENSPLHF. The CDR3 nucleotides are TGTGCCAGCTCCATGAATTCGGGGGGGAGGGAGAATTCACCCCTCCACTTT.

J is TRBJ1-4 and V is TRBV19, with D unresolved. The CDR3 is made up of 15 amino acids. V was pared by 3 bases and J by 0 bases, with 8 bases between. CDR1 and CDR2 (germline): LNHDA, SQIVND (reference sequence). The CDR3 protein is CASSIERATNEKLFF. The CDR3 region has the DNA TGTGCCAGTAGTATCGAACGAGCAACTAATGAAAAACTGTTTTTT.

This clone has only a few counts. The chain carries TRBV18 and TRBJ1-6; D is ambiguous. V lost 2 bases and J lost 8, with 4 bases in between. There are 12 residues in the CDR3. Germline V gene data show CDR1 as KGHSH and CDR2 as LQKENI. In DNA form, the CDR3 reads TGTGCCAGCTCACCAAGGGATTCACCCCTCCACTTT. Translation: CASSPRDSPLHF. Based on the CDR3 plus reference TRBV18 and TRBJ1-6, the full variable domain is NAGVMQNPRHLVRRRGQEARLRCSPMKGHSHVYWYRQLPEEGLKFMVYLQKENIIDESGMPKERFSAEFPKEGPSILRIQQVVRGDSAAYFCASSPRDSPLHFGNGTRLTVT.

The chain has TRBV30 and TRBJ2-1; 12 positions agree with TRBD1. This CDR3 contains 14 residues. Unmatched junction bases numbered 8, after V lost 6 bases and J lost 8 bases. CDR1 and CDR2 (germline): GTSNPN, SVGIG (reference sequence). The CDR3 loop reads CACLRDRGRHEQFF. CDR3 sequence (DNA): TGTGCCTGTCTCCGGGACAGGGGGCGCCATGAGCAGTTCTTC.

The chain recombines TRBV10-1 with TRBJ2-7, with 9 bases fitting TRBD1. Looked up from germline, CDR1 is WNHNN and CDR2 is SYGVQD (reference sequence). Losses at the gene ends were 8 bases for V and 5 bases for J; bases not matched to a gene: 19. CDR3 length: 17 residues. CDR3 residues: CASDDENRDREPHEQYF. CDR3 bases: TGCGCCAGCGATGATGAAAACCGGGACAGGGAACCCCACGAGCAGTACTTC.

The J gene is TRBJ1-2, the V gene TRBV5-1, with 8 nucleotides matching TRBD1. V gave up 0 bases and J gave up 4 bases; unmatched junction bases: 8. The CDR3 has 16 residues. CDR1 SGHRS and CDR2 YFSETQ come from the germline V gene. The DNA of the CDR3 is TGCGCCAGCAGCTTGGGAGGGACAGGCCCGGCCTATGGCTACACCTTC. It translates to CASSLGGTGPAYGYTF.

CDR3 nucleotides: TGTGCCAGCAGCGGACAGGGGGACCCTAGCACAGATACGCAGTATTTT. Amino acid sequence: CASSGQGDPSTDTQYF. V and J are TRBV5-6 and TRBJ2-3; 10 nucleotides line up with TRBD1. CDR3 length: 16 residues. The junction had 5 bases not matched to a gene; V was cut back by 4 bases and J by 0 bases. Germline V gene lookup returns CDR1 SGHDT and CDR2 YYEEEE.

The V and J genes are TRBV21-1 and TRBJ1-1; the table's D gene call, TRBD1, was not cross checked with the DNA. TRBV21-1 is flagged as a pseudogene. The CDR3 is 14 amino acids. As DNA, the CDR3 is TGTGCCAGTAGACAGTCCCTTGTGGACACTGAAGCTTTCTTT. As protein: CASRQSLVDTEAFF.

In DNA form, the CDR3 reads TGCGCCAGCAGCTTCCTTCTAGCGGGAGGGCCACATGAGCAGTTCTTC. Its translation: CASSFLLAGGPHEQFF. The chain couples TRBV4-3 to TRBJ2-1, with 12 bases matching TRBD2. Germline assignment: CDR1 LGHNA and CDR2 YSLEER. This CDR3 region has 16 residues. V trimming: 5 bases; J trimming: 8 bases; junction bases outside the gene matches: 10.

This clone was seen a few times. The V gene is TRBV6-6, the J gene TRBJ1-2; D is unresolved. Germline CDR1 and CDR2: MNHNY and SVGAGI (reference sequence). V lost 2 bases and J 2 bases, leaving 9 bases between the germline ends. This CDR3 has 14 amino acids. CDR3 protein: CASSYDSGNYGYTF. The CDR3 nucleotides are TGTGCCAGCAGTTACGATTCGGGAAACTATGGCTACACCTTC.

The chain joins TRBV4-2 to TRBJ1-2; weak D call: TRBD1 (5 bases). The CDR3 runs 12 residues. Germline V lookup: CDR1 LGHNA, CDR2 YNFKEQ. V was shortened by 2 bases and J by 7 bases, with 8 bases between the two germline ends. DNA for the CDR3: TGTGCCAGCAGCCAACTGGGGGGTGGCTACACCTTC. This sequence encodes CASSQLGGGYTF.

V usage is TRBV30 and J usage is TRBJ1-1; no clear D. V dropped 4 bases and J dropped 5 bases, with 14 bases sitting between them. CDR1 is GTSNPN and CDR2 is SVGIG in the germline V gene (reference sequence). CDR3 length equals 13 residues. As DNA, the CDR3 is TGTGCCTGGAATGGAAGGGCGCGAACTGAAGCTTTCTTT. This sequence encodes CAWNGRARTEAFF.

The chain has TRBV5-6 and TRBJ2-1; 8 nucleotides agree with TRBD1. The V gene end was trimmed by 0 bases and the J gene end by 4 bases; junction bases not matched to a gene: 3. The CDR3 is 15 amino acids. In germline, CDR1 is SGHDT, CDR2 YYEEEE. The CDR3 region has the DNA TGTGCCAGCAGCTTGGACAGGGGGGTTTACAATGAGCAGTTCTTC. Its protein product is CASSLDRGVYNEQFF.

V gene TRBV5-1 combines with J gene TRBJ2-6, with D tentatively TRBD1 (6 bases). V was pared by 3 bases and J by 4 bases, with 17 bases between. The CDR3 is made up of 17 amino acids. CDR1 and CDR2 (germline): SGHRS, YFSETQ. CDR3 in DNA: TGCGCCAGCAGCTGGGGGCCTTCCTCAGGCGGGGCCAACGTCCTGACTTTC. This translates into CASSWGPSSGGANVLTF.

The rearrangement links TRBV9 to TRBJ2-7; 10 nucleotides line up with TRBD2. J was trimmed by 3 bases and V by 0 bases; bases with no gene match: 3. Germline V gives CDR1 SGDLS, CDR2 YYNGEE. The CDR3 runs to 15 residues. CDR3 DNA: TGTGCCAGCAGCGTAGTAGCTAGCGGGAGCTACGAGCAGTACTTC. Its protein is CASSVVASGSYEQYF.

The chain has TRBV6-1 and TRBJ1-3; the D gene is possibly TRBD1 (5 bases). The CDR3 sequence is 18 residues long. CDR1 is MNHNS, CDR2 SASEGT, per germline. V was clipped by 0 bases and J by 0 bases, with 15 bases between them. CDR3 coding DNA: TGTGCCAGCAGTGAAGCGGGTTGGGGGTCGACCTCTGGAAACACCATATATTTT. Its protein is CASSEAGWGSTSGNTIYF.

The gene calls are TRBV7-8 and TRBJ2-1; TRBD2 matches at 8 bases. The CDR3 runs 13 residues. CDR1 is SGHVS and CDR2 is FQNEAQ in the germline V gene. Trimming took 4 bases from V and 6 from J; bases not matched to a gene: 2. CDR3 loop: CASSWTSFNEQFF. The CDR3 bases are TGTGCCAGCAGCTGGACTAGCTTCAATGAGCAGTTCTTC.

The rearrangement links TRBV9 to TRBJ2-3, with D perhaps TRBD1 (6 bases). V lost 4 bases and J 3 bases, leaving 12 bases between the germline ends. The CDR3 covers 14 residues. Germline CDR1 and CDR2: SGDLS and YYNGEE. Here the CDR3 DNA reads TGTGCCAGCAGCCTCCGAGGACAGACAGATACGCAGTATTTT. Encoded protein: CASSLRGQTDTQYF.

The CDR3 region is CASRIHRITEAFF. The CDR3 nucleotides are TGTGCCAGCAGGATCCACCGGATCACTGAAGCTTTCTTT. The V and J genes are TRBV7-2 and TRBJ1-1; D gene uncertain. This CDR3 spans 13 amino acids. V lost 6 bases and J 4 bases, leaving 12 bases between the germline ends. CDR1 and CDR2 from the germline V gene are SGHTA and FQGNSA. Drawing the rest from reference TRBV7-2 and TRBJ1-1, the complete variable domain is GAGVSQSPSNKVTEKGKDVELRCDPISGHTALYWYRQSLGQGLEFLIYFQGNSAPDKSGLPSDRFSAERTGGSVSTLTIQRTQQEDSAVYLCASRIHRITEAFFGQGTRLTVV.